The text below deals with one TCR beta chain. The repertoire was sequenced with immunoSEQ multiplex PCR; TCRdb's copy has only in-frame clones and lacks some. The sample lists some 140,000 clones, 90% to 95% occurring once. The data belong to a study of T cell responses to AZD1222 COVID-19 vaccine. This CDR3 is built from 14 residues. V was pared by 4 bases and J by 5 bases, with 10 bases of the junction left unmatched. The germline V gene encodes CDR1 GTSNPN and CDR2 SVGIG (reference sequence). The material was peripheral blood, obtained 28 days after the second AZD1222 dose. The source is an adult who received the AZD1222 COVID-19 vaccine. V usage is TRBV30 and J usage is TRBJ1-1; 7 nucleotides align to TRBD1. Here the CDR3 DNA reads TGTGCCTGGAACCTGAATCAGGGGGGGACTGAAGCTTTCTTT. It is translated as CAWNLNQGGTEAFF.